Presented here are 9 T cell receptor beta chains from one specimen sequenced in a study of blood T cell repertoires in COVID-19. The method was immunoSEQ multiplex PCR; TCRdb's version includes in-frame clones alone and lacks a portion of them. The table lists fewer than 350,000 clones, 85% to 90% of them singletons. The sample consisted of peripheral blood. All receptors derive from a woman in her 30s with COVID-19, enrolled during active disease.

V is TRBV9 and J is TRBJ1-2; D gene uncertain. Deletions cut 0 bases from V and 5 bases from J, with 8 bases between. This CDR3 comprises 13 residues. Germline CDR1 SGDLS, CDR2 YYNGEE. DNA of the CDR3: TGTGCCAGCAGCGTAGGTTCCACATATGGCTACACCTTC. Its protein product is CASSVGSTYGYTF.

The V gene is TRBV4-2, the J gene TRBJ1-3; D perhaps matches TRBD1 (5 bases). The germline gives CDR1 LGHNA, CDR2 YNFKEQ. The V end was cut by 1 base, the J end by 0 bases, with 13 bases between. The CDR3 extends over 17 amino acids. CDR3: CASSQAQPGGSGNTIYF. Here the CDR3 DNA reads TGTGCCAGCAGCCAAGCCCAGCCGGGGGGCTCTGGAAACACCATATATTTT.

The CDR3 protein is CASSLGGTGGYQPQHF. CDR3 nucleotides: TGTGCCAGCAGTTTAGGGGGGACAGGGGGTTATCAGCCCCAGCATTTT. The chain links TRBV28 to TRBJ1-5, with TRBD1 identical over 11 bases. The length of the CDR3 is 16 residues. Trimming took 2 bases from V and 5 from J; bases not matched to a gene: 5. Germline-derived CDR1 and CDR2 are MDHEN and SYDVKM.

Written as DNA, the CDR3 is TGCGCCAGCAGCCAAGTTCAGGGAACCAATTCACCCCTCCACTTT. The encoded protein is CASSQVQGTNSPLHF. The gene calls are TRBV4-1 and TRBJ1-6, with TRBD1 as a possible D gene (5 bases). Germline V gene sequence: CDR1 MGHRA, CDR2 YSYEKL. The CDR3 loop spans 15 amino acids. The V end lost 1 base, the J end lost 7 bases, and 11 bases lay between the germline ends.

V gene TRBV9 combines with J gene TRBJ2-4, with D possibly matching TRBD1 (7 bases). CDR1 is SGDLS, CDR2 YYNGEE, per germline. The CDR3 consists of 13 residues. V was cut by 4 bases and J by 7 bases, with 12 bases left in between. Here the CDR3 DNA reads TGTGCCAGCAGCCCCAGGGGGGCGAACATTCAGTACTTC. Its protein product is CASSPRGANIQYF.

The rearrangement uses TRBV9 and TRBJ2-3, with TRBD2 matching over 12 bases. The CDR3 consists of 16 residues. The V segment lost 4 bases and the J segment 1 base; nucleotides outside the gene matches: 4. Germline V gene sequence: CDR1 SGDLS, CDR2 YYNGEE. CDR3 bases: TGTGCCAGCAGCCCGGGACTAGCGGGCCGCACAGATACGCAGTATTTT. Its translation: CASSPGLAGRTDTQYF.

The J gene is TRBJ2-2, the V gene TRBV5-1, with D hard to call. The CDR3 extends over 13 amino acids. V lost 4 bases and J 7 bases, leaving 11 bases between the germline ends. CDR1 and CDR2 from the germline V gene are SGHRS and YFSETQ. As DNA, the CDR3 is TGCGCCAGCAGCCCCGACTTGGTCGGGGAGCTGTTTTTT. Translation gives CASSPDLVGELFF.

The chain uses TRBV7-2 and TRBJ2-3, with TRBD2 matching 8 bases. This CDR3 comprises 17 residues. Trimming cost V 0 bases and J 6 bases; bases outside gene matches: 11. Germline CDR1 reads SGHTA; CDR2 reads FQGNSA. DNA for the CDR3: TGTGCCAGCAGCTTAGCGCGGGGCGGGGGGAAGTTGGATACGCAGTATTTT. This translates into CASSLARGGGKLDTQYF. Combining the CDR3 with reference TRBV7-2 and TRBJ2-3 gives the whole variable domain GAGVSQSPSNKVTEKGKDVELRCDPISGHTALYWYRQSLGQGLEFLIYFQGNSAPDKSGLPSDRFSAERTGGSVSTLTIQRTQQEDSAVYLCASSLARGGGKLDTQYFGPGTRLTVL.

This clone was seen just once. The gene calls are TRBV28 and TRBJ1-4; no clear D gene. Germline assignment: CDR1 MDHEN and CDR2 SYDVKM. Trimming took 2 bases from V and 14 from J, leaving 9 bases between them. The CDR3 runs to 11 residues. The CDR3 reads CASSLAGILFF. The CDR3 nucleotides read TGTGCCAGCAGTTTAGCCGGGATCCTGTTTTTT.